The 9 T cell receptor beta chains in this list originate from one sample, sequenced in a study of sequential checkpoint blockade in melanoma. Sequencing was performed with immunoSEQ multiplex PCR; in TCRdb, only in-frame clones are kept and a portion is missing. The sample records fewer than 15,000 clones, about 77% being singletons. Regarding treatment: randomized to nivolumab then ipilimumab (arm A) or the reverse (arm B). The sequences come from CD8+ T cells sorted from blood (inferred from file names), collected from a patient given nivolumab and ipilimumab in sequence. All receptors derive from a human donor with melanoma.

V gene TRBV28 combines with J gene TRBJ2-1, with D possibly TRBD2 on 5 matching bases. With 7 bases removed from V and 2 bases from J, the gap between germline ends came to 18 bases. The CDR3 sequence is 16 residues long. CDR1 and CDR2 from the germline V gene are MDHEN and SYDVKM. The CDR3 here is CASIQRVEGTYNEQFF. The CDR3 DNA is TGTGCCAGCATCCAGAGGGTAGAGGGTACCTACAATGAGCAGTTCTTC.

The chain carries TRBV19 and TRBJ1-4, with no clear D. Germline CDR1 LNHDA, CDR2 SQIVND (reference sequence). The CDR3 is 14 residues long. The V and J ends lost 6 bases and 0 bases respectively, with 8 bases between them. This CDR3 is CASRRFPTNEKLFF. The CDR3 nucleotides are TGTGCCAGTAGGAGGTTTCCAACTAATGAAAAACTGTTTTTT. The full variable domain, its missing parts supplied by reference TRBV19 and TRBJ1-4, is DGGITQSPKYLFRKEGQNVTLSCEQNLNHDAMYWYRQDPGQGLRLIYYSQIVNDFQKGDIAEGYSVSREKKESFPLTVTSAQKNPTAFYLCASRRFPTNEKLFFGSGTQLSVL.

The chain joins TRBV18 to TRBJ2-3; 8 bases match TRBD2. There are 16 residues in the CDR3. V dropped 5 bases and J dropped 0; count of bases not matched to a gene: 7. CDR1 and CDR2 (germline): KGHSH, LQKENI. CDR3 DNA: TGTGCCAGCTCATCTACTAGCGGCACTAGCACAGATACGCAGTATTTT. Encoded protein: CASSSTSGTSTDTQYF.

V usage is TRBV15 and J usage is TRBJ2-5, with TRBD1 matching 7 bases. Germline V CDR1 and CDR2: LNHNV, YYDKDF (reference sequence). The CDR3 contains 15 residues. Trimming cost V 3 bases and J 4 bases; bases outside gene matches: 8. This CDR3 reads CATSRVTGEGETQYF. The CDR3 DNA sequence: TGTGCCACCAGCAGGGTAACAGGGGAAGGAGAGACCCAGTACTTC.

J is TRBJ2-7 and V is TRBV2; D is unclear. Germline V CDR1 and CDR2: SNHLY, FYNNEI. Trimming shortened V by 6 bases and J by 2 bases, and 8 bases separated the two germline ends. The CDR3 contains 12 residues. The CDR3 loop reads CASRYRAYEQYF. In nucleotides, the CDR3 is TGTGCCAGCAGATACCGGGCCTACGAGCAGTACTTC.

This rearrangement joins TRBV5-4 to TRBJ2-7; 14 nucleotides agree with TRBD2. Germline-derived CDR1 and CDR2 are SGHNT and YYREEE (reference sequence). V shed 0 bases, J shed 3 bases, and the junction held 2 bases outside the gene matches. CDR3 length equals 16 residues. CDR3 protein: CASSLGLAGGGYEQYF. The CDR3 DNA is TGTGCCAGCAGCTTGGGACTAGCGGGAGGGGGCTACGAGCAGTACTTC.

This chain connects TRBV7-2 to TRBJ1-2; no clear D gene. Germline-derived CDR1 and CDR2 are SGHTA and FQGNSA. Trimming removed 1 base at V and 1 base at J, with 7 bases between. The CDR3 runs 14 residues. The CDR3 region has the DNA TGTGCCAGCAGCTTAGTTCCGGGTAACTATGGCTACACCTTC. It translates to CASSLVPGNYGYTF.

This sequence joins TRBV13 and TRBJ2-3; 10 nucleotides agree with TRBD2. The CDR3 is 16 residues long. After removal of 0 bases from V and 5 bases from J, the junction contained 5 bases not matched to a gene. Germline V gene lookup returns CDR1 PRHDT and CDR2 FYEKMQ (reference sequence). The CDR3 bases are TGTGCCAGCAGCTTAGGAGCGGGAGGGGTCGGAGATACGCAGTATTTT. Translated: CASSLGAGGVGDTQYF.

This clone has more than one count but fewer than ten. The chain links TRBV6-4 to TRBJ1-2, with D perhaps TRBD1 (6 bases). Trimming pared 5 bases from V and 3 bases from J, leaving 10 bases between. CDR3 length equals 13 residues. The germline gives CDR1 MRHNA, CDR2 SNTAGT. The CDR3 region has the DNA TGTGCCAGCAGTCCCGGGACACACTATGGCTACACCTTC. Encoded protein: CASSPGTHYGYTF.